Each of the 17 T cell receptor beta chains below was sequenced from the same sample in a study of blood T cell repertoires in COVID-19. TCRdb's table, derived via immunoSEQ multiplex PCR, lists solely in-frame clones and lacks some. This table holds about 280,000 clones, less than 90% found once. The source material was peripheral blood. The source is an older woman with COVID-19, enrolled during active disease.

The rearrangement uses TRBV9 and TRBJ2-1; tentatively, D is TRBD2 (6 bases). The germline V gene encodes CDR1 SGDLS and CDR2 YYNGEE. V lost 0 bases and J 7 bases, leaving 11 bases between the germline ends. The CDR3 length is 14 residues. CDR3 nucleotide sequence: TGTGCCAGCAGCGTAGCGTCCGGGACTAATGAGCAGTTCTTC. Amino acid sequence: CASSVASGTNEQFF.

This rearrangement joins TRBV19 to TRBJ1-5, with TRBD1 matching 10 bases. Unmatched junction bases numbered 9, after V lost 5 bases and J lost 5 bases. The CDR3 is made up of 16 amino acids. From germline, CDR1 is LNHDA and CDR2 SQIVND (reference sequence). CDR3 sequence: CASSGSGQGGYQPQHF. The CDR3 bases are TGTGCCAGTAGTGGGTCCGGACAGGGGGGATATCAGCCCCAGCATTTT.

The chain carries TRBV19 and TRBJ2-2, with TRBD1 as a possible D gene (5 bases). Germline CDR1 is LNHDA and CDR2 is SQIVND (reference sequence). Trimming pared 5 bases from V and 1 base from J, leaving 8 bases between. This CDR3 has 14 amino acids. CDR3 sequence reads: CASSGRENTGELFF. As DNA, the CDR3 is TGTGCCAGTAGTGGCAGGGAGAACACCGGGGAGCTGTTTTTT. The full variable domain, with the rest looked up from reference TRBV19 and TRBJ2-2, is DGGITQSPKYLFRKEGQNVTLSCEQNLNHDAMYWYRQDPGQGLRLIYYSQIVNDFQKGDIAEGYSVSREKKESFPLTVTSAQKNPTAFYLCASSGRENTGELFFGEGSRLTVL.

The chain has TRBV6-5 and TRBJ2-5; perhaps TRBD2 as D (6 bases). Germline lookup yields CDR1 MNHEY and CDR2 SVGAGI. The length of the CDR3 is 13 residues. Trimming shortened V by 6 bases and J by 5 bases, and 13 bases separated the two germline ends. The CDR3: CASRRDFGETQYF. CDR3 DNA sequence: TGTGCCAGCAGACGGGACTTTGGGGAGACCCAGTACTTC.

The chain is built from TRBV19 and TRBJ1-1; 7 bases agree with TRBD1. The ends lost 4 bases at V and 4 bases at J; junction bases unmatched: 3. There are 13 residues in the CDR3. From germline, CDR1 is LNHDA and CDR2 SQIVND (reference sequence). CDR3 sequence (DNA): TGTGCCAGTAGTAAAAACAGGGGCACTGAAGCTTTCTTT. Translating it yields CASSKNRGTEAFF.

The V gene is TRBV3-1 (or the pseudogene TRBV3-2), the J gene TRBJ1-1, with 7 bases matching TRBD1. The CDR3 has 12 amino acids. The germline CDR1 and CDR2 sequences are LGHDT and YNNKEL (reference sequence). Trimming cost V 5 bases and J 6 bases; bases outside gene matches: 3. The CDR3 nucleotides read TGTGCCAGCAGCGATCAGGGGGCTGAAGCTTTCTTT. Amino acids: CASSDQGAEAFF.

The J gene is TRBJ2-5, the V gene TRBV7-8, with 7 bases fitting TRBD2. The CDR3 spans 15 residues. Trimming removed 2 bases from V and 5 bases from J; junction bases left unmatched: 8. The germline gives CDR1 SGHVS, CDR2 FQNEAQ. Here the CDR3 DNA reads TGTGCCAGCAGCTTATTCGGACTAGGTTCGGAGACCCAGTACTTC. It encodes CASSLFGLGSETQYF.

V usage is TRBV6-5 and J usage is TRBJ1-2; D is uncertain. With 0 bases removed from V and 6 bases from J, the gap between germline ends came to 8 bases. Germline values: CDR1 MNHEY, CDR2 SVGAGI. The CDR3 length is 13 residues. The CDR3 nucleotides read TGTGCCAGCAGTTACTCCGAGATGGATGGCTACACCTTC. Translated: CASSYSEMDGYTF.

To note about this clone: Other DNA sequences in the same sample also yield this CDR3. This chain joins TRBV9 and TRBJ2-2, with 7 positions matching TRBD2. The CDR3 sequence is 15 residues long. Germline V gene sequence: CDR1 SGDLS, CDR2 YYNGEE. V lost 4 bases and J lost 3; bases outside the gene matches: 6. The chain's CDR3 is CASSPGGGHTGELFF. In DNA form, the CDR3 reads TGTGCCAGCAGCCCCGGCGGGGGACACACCGGGGAGCTGTTTTTT.

The chain is built from TRBV6-5 and TRBJ2-7; 10 nucleotides line up with TRBD2. V was clipped by 8 bases and J by 4 bases; unmatched bases: 8. Germline V gene lookup returns CDR1 MNHEY and CDR2 SVGAGI. The CDR3 has 14 residues. As DNA, the CDR3 is TGTGCCAGCGGGAGTGCTAGCGGGGGTTACGAGCAGTACTTC. Encoded protein: CASGSASGGYEQYF.

The chain recombines TRBV28 with TRBJ1-2, with TRBD1 matching 10 bases. Germline assignment: CDR1 MDHEN and CDR2 SYDVKM. The CDR3 is 13 residues long. The trim removed 4 bases at V and 5 bases at J, leaving 1 base unmatched. CDR3 protein: CASSWGQGYGYTF. CDR3 DNA sequence: TGTGCCAGCAGTTGGGGACAGGGGTATGGCTACACCTTC.

Only one count was recorded for this clone. The chain joins TRBV19 to TRBJ2-1, with D hard to call. CDR1 is LNHDA and CDR2 is SQIVND in the germline V gene (reference sequence). V was clipped by 3 bases and J by 0 bases, with 12 bases between them. This CDR3 is built from 16 residues. This CDR3 reads CASSISPFSSYNEQFF. Written as DNA, the CDR3 is TGTGCCAGTAGTATCTCCCCGTTTAGCTCCTACAATGAGCAGTTCTTC.

This clone was seen a single time. This chain joins TRBV9 and TRBJ1-2, with D possibly matching TRBD1 (6 bases). Trimming cost V 1 base and J 5 bases, with 15 bases left between them. The germline CDR1 and CDR2 sequences are SGDLS and YYNGEE. This CDR3 region has 15 residues. CDR3 amino acids: CASSVMTGAPYGYTF. CDR3 coding DNA: TGTGCCAGCAGCGTAATGACAGGAGCTCCATATGGCTACACCTTC.

J is TRBJ1-4 and V is TRBV4-1; D call uncertain. This CDR3 spans 13 amino acids. The V gene lost 7 bases and the J gene lost 12 bases, with 18 bases spanning the gap. In germline, CDR1 is MGHRA, CDR2 YSYEKL. The CDR3 DNA sequence: TGCGCCAGCACCACAGCGGGGAGTGGGCAACTGTTTTTT. It is translated as CASTTAGSGQLFF.

V and J are TRBV28 and TRBJ2-5, with no clear D. Germline lookup yields CDR1 MDHEN and CDR2 SYDVKM. This CDR3 comprises 10 residues. V dropped 6 bases and J dropped 4 bases, with 3 bases sitting between them. The chain's CDR3 is CASSSETQYF. CDR3 coding DNA: TGTGCCAGCAGCTCAGAGACCCAGTACTTC.

The J gene is TRBJ1-2, the V gene TRBV21-1; TRBD1 is the table's D call, not checked against the DNA. TRBV21-1 corresponds to a pseudogene. This CDR3 region has 11 residues. CDR3 sequence reads: CASSARQGHTF. CDR3 sequence (DNA): TGTGCCAGCAGCGCCCGACAGGGACACACCTTC.

The chain has TRBV5-1 and TRBJ1-1, with D perhaps TRBD1 (5 bases). Germline CDR1 SGHRS, CDR2 YFSETQ. The V gene lost 2 bases and the J gene lost 1 base, with 12 bases spanning the gap. The CDR3 covers 15 residues. CDR3 bases: TGCGCCAGCAGCTTTCAGGTTCAGGGGAACACTGAAGCTTTCTTT. Translating gives CASSFQVQGNTEAFF.